These 18 T cell receptor beta chains share one sample of origin, sequenced in a study of monozygotic twins with cystic fibrosis (dated by TCRdb to the early 2020s). Receptor libraries were prepared by the immunoSEQ multiplex PCR assay. The immuneACCESS repertoire file appears here via TCRdb, limited to in-frame rearrangements. These files lack a portion of the clones; in checked studies, under half of the deficit traces to unresolved V genes, and the cause of the others is not known. The sample profile shows tens of thousands of clones; 75% to 90% of them were found once. The ten largest account for around 1.5% of the sample. Sequenced: blood. The receptors here all came from a girl under 10 years old with cystic fibrosis.

The chain is built from TRBV6-4 and TRBJ2-1; TRBD2 matches at 7 bases. Germline V gives CDR1 MRHNA, CDR2 SNTAGT. V was pared by 0 bases and J by 9 bases, with 8 bases of the junction left unmatched. There are 15 residues in the CDR3. The CDR3 DNA reads as TGTGCCAGCAGTGACTCGCTAGCCTGCGGGGGTGAGCAGTTCTTC. Residues: CASSDSLACGGEQFF.

V and J are TRBV7-9 and TRBJ1-2; no clear D. This CDR3 is built from 11 residues. Germline V lookup: CDR1 SEHNR, CDR2 FQNEAQ (reference sequence). V was pared by 1 base and J by 9 bases, with 6 bases between. CDR3 protein: CASSLDFRYTF. CDR3 sequence (DNA): TGTGCCAGCAGCTTAGATTTTCGCTACACCTTC.

The chain couples TRBV7-9 to TRBJ1-2; 8 bases align to TRBD1. The CDR3 is 15 amino acids. V lost 5 bases to trimming and J lost 8 bases; unmatched junction nucleotides: 13. CDR1 and CDR2 (germline): SEHNR, FQNEAQ (reference sequence). CDR3 sequence: CASSPGQGGGRGYTF. CDR3 in DNA: TGTGCCAGCAGCCCTGGACAGGGAGGAGGTCGGGGCTACACCTTC.

This chain uses TRBV19 with TRBJ2-7, with 8 bases fitting TRBD1. CDR3 length: 14 amino acids. Germline lookup yields CDR1 LNHDA and CDR2 SQIVND (reference sequence). V trimming: 11 bases; J trimming: 1 base; junction bases outside the gene matches: 10. The chain's CDR3 is CARESGTGSYEQYF. In DNA form, the CDR3 reads TGTGCCCGAGAGTCCGGGACAGGATCCTACGAGCAGTACTTC.

V and J are TRBV5-4 and TRBJ2-2; D might be TRBD2 (6 bases). Germline CDR1 and CDR2: SGHNT and YYREEE (reference sequence). CDR3 length: 16 amino acids. With 5 bases removed from V and 6 bases from J, the gap between germline ends came to 20 bases. The CDR3 loop is CASSNRTLAISGELFF. The CDR3, as DNA: TGTGCCAGCAGTAACAGGACACTAGCAATCTCCGGGGAGCTGTTTTTT.

The chain is built from TRBV6-6 and TRBJ2-7; 7 bases align to TRBD2. The germline gives CDR1 MNHNY, CDR2 SVGAGI (reference sequence). The length of the CDR3 is 12 residues. The V gene end was trimmed by 5 bases and the J gene end by 4 bases; junction bases not matched to a gene: 2. The DNA of the CDR3 is TGTGCCAGCAGTGGGAGGGGTTACGAGCAGTACTTC. Translating gives CASSGRGYEQYF.

V gene TRBV7-2 combines with J gene TRBJ2-7; unclear D gene. V lost 1 base and J lost 0, with 16 bases in between. CDR1 and CDR2 from the germline V gene are SGHTA and FQGNSA. The CDR3 has 17 amino acids. CDR3 sequence (DNA): TGTGCCAGCAGCTTAGTTGACTCCAGGCTCAGCTCCTACGAGCAGTACTTC. It encodes CASSLVDSRLSSYEQYF.

The chain employs TRBV7-2 and TRBJ1-4, with a tentative D call TRBD1 (5 bases). V was cut by 5 bases and J by 9 bases, with 13 bases left in between. The CDR3 consists of 13 residues. Germline CDR1 is SGHTA and CDR2 is FQGNSA. CDR3 in DNA: TGTGCCAGCAGCCTAGGACAAGGACAAAAACTGTTTTTT. Amino acid sequence: CASSLGQGQKLFF.

The V and J genes are TRBV15 and TRBJ1-5; no definite D call. Per the germline V gene, CDR1 is LNHNV and CDR2 is YYDKDF (reference sequence). This CDR3 region has 13 residues. V shed 1 base and J shed 9 bases, with 10 bases lying between them. The CDR3 nucleotides are TGTGCCACCAGCAGAGGCGGAATCGGGCCCCAGCATTTT. This sequence encodes CATSRGGIGPQHF.

This clone was seen a single time. The chain recombines TRBV5-1 with TRBJ2-1; D is unresolved. V dropped 0 bases and J dropped 4 bases, with 8 bases sitting between them. CDR1 is SGHRS and CDR2 is YFSETQ in the germline V gene. This CDR3 comprises 14 residues. CDR3 nucleotides: TGCGCCAGCAGCTTGGTGTACCCTTACAATGAGCAGTTCTTC. Its translation: CASSLVYPYNEQFF.

The chain couples TRBV5-6 to TRBJ1-2; D remains ambiguous. Trimming took 0 bases from V and 4 from J, leaving 10 bases between them. The CDR3 is 14 residues long. Germline V gene data show CDR1 as SGHDT and CDR2 as YYEEEE. The CDR3 DNA reads as TGTGCCAGCAGCTTGGCGCGTCTGGGCTATGGCTACACCTTC. It yields the protein CASSLARLGYGYTF.

The chain has TRBV30 and TRBJ1-1; a weak D match, TRBD1 (5 bases). Trimming left V 4 bases short and J 0 bases short, with 15 bases between. The CDR3 extends over 15 amino acids. Germline CDR1 is GTSNPN and CDR2 is SVGIG (reference sequence). The CDR3 DNA is TGTGCCTGGAATCAGGGTTTTTCCATGAACACTGAAGCTTTCTTT. Its translation: CAWNQGFSMNTEAFF.

The rearrangement links TRBV6-5 to TRBJ2-3, with TRBD2 matching over 10 bases. The V gene's germline CDR1 is MNHEY and CDR2 SVGAGI. V lost 2 bases, J lost 6 bases, and 5 bases stayed unmatched. The CDR3 totals 15 residues. DNA of the CDR3: TGTGCCAGCAGTTACAGCGGGGGGGCCGTGGATACGCAGTATTTT. Protein product: CASSYSGGAVDTQYF.

This chain links TRBV5-1 with TRBJ2-7, with 11 bases identical to TRBD2. Germline V gives CDR1 SGHRS, CDR2 YFSETQ. The J segment lost 2 bases and the V segment lost 1 base, leaving 2 bases of the junction unmatched. The CDR3 is 15 amino acids. The CDR3 here is CASSLIAGGPYEQYF. In DNA form, the CDR3 reads TGCGCCAGCAGCTTGATAGCGGGGGGGCCCTACGAGCAGTACTTC.

CDR3 DNA: TGTGCCAGCAGCTCGGGGGTTAACTCCTACGAGCAGTACTTC. Translation: CASSSGVNSYEQYF. The chain couples TRBV7-8 to TRBJ2-7; D possibly corresponds to TRBD2 (6 bases). The CDR3 extends over 14 amino acids. Germline V gives CDR1 SGHVS, CDR2 FQNEAQ. V lost 4 bases and J lost 0, with 10 bases in between.

This clone came up once. V is TRBV25-1 and J is TRBJ2-7; TRBD1 aligns across 7 bases. Trimming at V came to 2 bases and at J to 3 bases, leaving 16 bases not matched to a gene. CDR1 MGHDK and CDR2 SYGVNS come from the germline V gene. This CDR3 region has 18 residues. This CDR3 is CASSENARGSGTGYEQYF. In nucleotides, the CDR3 is TGTGCCAGCAGTGAAAACGCCAGGGGGTCTGGTACAGGCTACGAGCAGTACTTC.

The chain uses TRBV30 and TRBJ2-2; D is ambiguous. V dropped 3 bases and J dropped 2 bases, with 7 bases sitting between them. Germline lookup yields CDR1 GTSNPN and CDR2 SVGIG (reference sequence). This CDR3 spans 13 amino acids. CDR3 sequence reads: CAWRAVNTGELFF. The CDR3 nucleotides read TGTGCCTGGAGGGCGGTAAACACCGGGGAGCTGTTTTTT.

CDR3 sequence (DNA): TGTGCCAGCAGCTTACTGCTGCGGGGGGGCTACAATGAGCAGTTCTTC. It is translated as CASSLLLRGGYNEQFF. The chain carries TRBV11-2 and TRBJ2-1; TRBD2 agrees at 9 bases. CDR1 is SGHAT, CDR2 FQNNGV, per germline. The CDR3 length is 16 residues. V lost 2 bases to trimming and J lost 3 bases; unmatched junction nucleotides: 5.